This T cell receptor beta chain was observed in a study of cytomegalovirus exposure and HLA in healthy donors. Study-wide points: Presence/absence results assume similar sequencing depth per donor, which may not hold.

V dropped 6 bases and J dropped 11; count of bases not matched to a gene: 12. The germline gives CDR1 MNHEY, CDR2 SVGAGI. The CDR3 runs 13 residues. A word on this clone: Antigen: not known.

Researchers ran the PCR with 60 Vbeta and 13 Jbeta primers. Profiled with immunoSEQ multiplex PCR; TCRdb holds only in-frame clones, not every one. The sample shows some 150,000 clones, 60% to 80% of them seen only once. The chain combines TRBV6-5 with TRBJ1-2; 7 bases fit TRBD1. This receptor was identified in a male donor in good health and CMV-seronegative. The source material was PBMCs. The CDR3 DNA sequence: TGTGCCAGCAGGACCGGGACAGCCATAGGGTACACCTTC. This translates into CASRTGTAIGYTF.